Below, 8 T cell receptor beta chains from the same sample are listed, as sequenced in a study of cytomegalovirus exposure and HLA in healthy donors. The data were produced by immunoSEQ multiplex PCR, yet TCRdb's version contains in-frame clones alone and is incomplete. The sample holds 150,000 to 200,000 clones, around nine tenths seen once. Source material: PBMCs. The receptors originated from a woman aged 18-35 years in good health and CMV-seronegative.

A remark on this clone: At one end the junction does not follow the germline gene, possibly because of a read error. The J gene is TRBJ2-7, the V gene TRBV2, with a tentative D call TRBD2 (5 bases). The CDR3 length is 13 residues. CDR1 is SNHLY and CDR2 is FYNNEI in the germline V gene. CDR3 DNA sequence: TGTGCCAGCAATCCGGGATCCGAGTACGGGCAGTACTTC. Amino acid sequence: CASNPGSEYGQYF. The full variable domain, rest sourced from reference TRBV2 and TRBJ2-7, is EPEVTQTPSHQVTQMGQEVILRCVPISNHLYFYWYRQILGQKVEFLVSFYNNEISEKSEIFDDQFSVERPDGSNFTLKIRSTKLEDSAMYFCASNPGSEYGQYFGPGTRLTVT.

The genes are TRBV4-2 and TRBJ2-1; TRBD2 matches 13 bases. The CDR3 loop spans 15 amino acids. J lost 8 bases, V lost 4 bases, and 5 bases had no gene match. Germline V gene data show CDR1 as LGHNA and CDR2 as YNFKEQ. CDR3 in amino acids: CASSPPGLAGYEQFF. The CDR3, as DNA: TGTGCCAGCAGCCCACCGGGACTAGCGGGGTATGAGCAGTTCTTC.

This chain joins TRBV11-3 and TRBJ2-3, with a tentative D call TRBD1 (6 bases). This CDR3 is 14 amino acids long. CDR1 is SGHNT and CDR2 is YENEEA in the germline V gene. Trimming left V 1 base short and J 4 bases short, with 9 bases between. The CDR3 nucleotides are TGTGCCAGCAGCTTAGTCAACAGGGCAGATACGCAGTATTTT. Translated, it gives CASSLVNRADTQYF.

Comments on this clone: Sequence at one end of the junction differs from germline and may be a read error. The chain links TRBV11-2 to TRBJ1-1; the match to TRBD1 covers 9 bases. Germline V gene lookup returns CDR1 SGHAT and CDR2 FQNNGV. The CDR3 has 12 amino acids. CDR3 coding DNA: TGTGCCAGCAGCTCAATACAGGGGGCCCCGACCTTT. Its protein product is CASSSIQGAPTF.

V usage is TRBV11-3 and J usage is TRBJ2-3; 10 bases line up with TRBD1. The trim removed 3 bases at V and 0 bases at J, leaving 3 bases unmatched. The CDR3 is made up of 16 amino acids. The germline V gene has CDR1 SGHNT and CDR2 YENEEA. CDR3 protein: CASSFRTGGSTDTQYF. CDR3 bases: TGTGCCAGCAGCTTTCGGACAGGGGGAAGCACAGATACGCAGTATTTT.

This sequence joins TRBV9 and TRBJ1-1, with a weak D call TRBD1 (6 bases). Germline-derived CDR1 and CDR2 are SGDLS and YYNGEE. V lost 3 bases and J lost 6, with 15 bases in between. The CDR3 has 14 residues. CDR3 bases: TGTGCCAGCAGCGGCCACAGGGATGAGGCTGAAGCTTTCTTT. Protein product: CASSGHRDEAEAFF. The variable domain in full, completed from reference TRBV9 and TRBJ1-1, reads DSGVTQTPKHLITATGQRVTLRCSPRSGDLSVYWYQQSLDQGLQFLIQYYNGEERAKGNILERFSAQQFPDLHSELNLSSLELGDSALYFCASSGHRDEAEAFFGQGTRLTVV.

The chain is built from TRBV23-1 and TRBJ2-2, with D possibly being TRBD2 (5 bases). TRBV23-1 is classed as an ORF, of uncertain function. V was cut by 6 bases and J by 6 bases, with 14 bases left in between. The CDR3 length is 14 residues. The CDR3 region is CASRFRVRAGELFF. The CDR3 region has the DNA TGCGCCAGCAGGTTTAGGGTGAGGGCCGGGGAGCTGTTTTTT.

The chain combines TRBV4-2 with TRBJ2-7, with 10 bases identical to TRBD1. Germline V gene data show CDR1 as LGHNA and CDR2 as YNFKEQ. V lost 1 base, J lost 6 bases, and 6 bases stayed unmatched. This CDR3 spans 15 amino acids. CDR3: CASSQGQGAPSEQYF. DNA of the CDR3: TGTGCCAGCAGCCAAGGACAGGGGGCACCTTCCGAGCAGTACTTC.